These 16 T cell receptor beta chains came from one sample sequenced in a study of T cells after yellow fever vaccination. TCRdb fed the 5' RACE reads into MiXCR, producing one record per CDR3 protein. The table lists approximately 580,000 distinct CDR3 sequences, approximately 16% of them singletons. This specimen was PBMCs, taken less than 6 days after the first yellow fever vaccination. The receptors originated from a man aged 18 to 29 who received the YFV17D yellow fever vaccine.

This clonotype is medium-sized (0.01 to 0.1%). The chain joins TRBV12-3 or TRBV12-4 to TRBJ2-3; 8 positions match TRBD2. V shed 3 bases and J 5 bases; nucleotides not matched to a gene: 4. This CDR3 is built from 14 residues. The CDR3 spells CASSFGGAGDTQYF. The CDR3 nucleotides read TGTGCCAGCAGTTTCGGGGGGGCCGGAGATACGCAGTATTTT.

The chain is built from TRBV24-1 and TRBJ2-7; 9 bases match TRBD2. The V gene end was trimmed by 2 bases and the J gene end by 3 bases; junction bases not matched to a gene: 4. The V gene's germline CDR1 is KGHDR and CDR2 SFDVKD. There are 15 residues in the CDR3. DNA for the CDR3: TGTGCCACCAGTGATTACGGACTAGCGAGCTACGAGCAGTACTTC. Encoded protein: CATSDYGLASYEQYF.

The rearrangement uses TRBV6-2 or TRBV6-3 and TRBJ2-7, with a possible D match to TRBD1 (6 bases). There are 13 residues in the CDR3. Germline V gives CDR1 MNHEY, CDR2 SVGEGT. Trimming left V 7 bases short and J 0 bases short, with 10 bases between. The CDR3: CASKRGFSYEQYV. Here the CDR3 DNA reads TGTGCCAGCAAGAGGGGGTTCTCCTACGAGCAGTACGTC.

V usage is TRBV10-3 and J usage is TRBJ2-7; no clear D. V was shortened by 10 bases and J by 2 bases, with 12 bases between the two germline ends. The germline gives CDR1 ENHRY, CDR2 SYGVKD. The CDR3 contains 12 residues. CDR3 sequence reads: CANLGRTYEQYF. The DNA for the CDR3 is TGTGCCAACCTCGGACGTACCTACGAGCAGTACTTC.

V usage is TRBV2 and J usage is TRBJ2-3; tentatively, D is TRBD1 or TRBD2 (5 bases each). Trimming removed 6 bases from V and 4 bases from J, with 11 bases in between. The germline CDR1 and CDR2 sequences are SNHLY and FYNNEI. This CDR3 has 13 amino acids. The CDR3 DNA is TGTGCCAGCAGGGACCGGGGCCCAGATACGCAGTATTTT. Encoded protein: CASRDRGPDTQYF. The variable domain in full, with the rest retrieved from reference TRBV2 and TRBJ2-3, is EPEVTQTPSHQVTQMGQEVILRCVPISNHLYFYWYRQILGQKVEFLVSFYNNEISEKSEIFDDQFSVERPDGSNFTLKIRSTKLEDSAMYFCASRDRGPDTQYFGPGTRLTVL.

The chain is built from TRBV7-2 and TRBJ1-4; D uncertain. Trimming pared 2 bases from V and 5 bases from J, leaving 9 bases between. This CDR3 spans 14 amino acids. Germline V gene sequence: CDR1 SGHTA, CDR2 FQGNSA. CDR3 DNA: TGTGCCAGCAGCTTAAGACAACAAAATGAAAAACTGTTTTTT. Its translation is CASSLRQQNEKLFF. Full variable domain (missing parts from reference TRBV7-2 and TRBJ1-4): GAGVSQSPSNKVTEKGKDVELRCDPISGHTALYWYRQSLGQGLEFLIYFQGNSAPDKSGLPSDRFSAERTGGSVSTLTIQRTQQEDSAVYLCASSLRQQNEKLFFGSGTQLSVL.

This clonotype came up a few times. J is TRBJ2-5 and V is TRBV20-1; D unresolved. V lost 3 bases to trimming and J lost 5 bases, with 10 bases between them. This CDR3 spans 12 amino acids. Germline CDR1 reads DFQATT; CDR2 reads SNEGSKA (reference sequence). The CDR3 reads CSASRFRETQYF. The CDR3 bases are TGCAGTGCTAGTCGGTTTCGGGAGACCCAGTACTTC.

The chain couples TRBV6-5 to TRBJ1-2, with D tentatively TRBD1 (6 bases). The CDR3 is made up of 14 amino acids. V was pared by 2 bases and J by 4 bases, with 11 bases between. CDR1 and CDR2 from the germline V gene are MNHEY and SVGAGI. The CDR3 region has the DNA TGTGCCAGCAGTTACGAGGGGGGGATCTATGGCTACACCTTC. Protein product: CASSYEGGIYGYTF.

V and J are TRBV20-1 and TRBJ2-3, with 8 bases lining up with TRBD2. The CDR3 is 15 residues long. V shed 4 bases and J 3 bases; nucleotides not matched to a gene: 9. Germline V CDR1 and CDR2: DFQATT, SNEGSKA (reference sequence). The DNA for the CDR3 is TGCAGTGCTATTGTCGGCGGGGGGCGTACAGATACGCAGTATTTT. Amino acid sequence: CSAIVGGGRTDTQYF.

V and J are TRBV6-1 and TRBJ2-3, with D possibly TRBD1 on 6 matching bases. V was pared by 5 bases and J by 0 bases, with 12 bases between. The germline V gene encodes CDR1 MNHNS and CDR2 SASEGT. CDR3 length: 15 residues. In DNA, the CDR3 is TGTGCCAGCAGTCGGGACACGGATAGCACAGATACGCAGTATTTT. It specifies CASSRDTDSTDTQYF.

The chain has TRBV5-1 and TRBJ1-6; D is unresolved. The CDR3 is made up of 15 amino acids. Germline CDR1 SGHRS, CDR2 YFSETQ. The germline V and J ends were trimmed by 0 bases and 9 bases, with 13 bases remaining between them. The CDR3 loop is CASSLGLPEGSPLHF. The CDR3 DNA sequence: TGCGCCAGCAGCTTGGGACTTCCGGAGGGTTCACCCCTCCACTTT.

The chain uses TRBV24-1 and TRBJ2-1, with 9 bases aligning to TRBD1. The germline V gene encodes CDR1 KGHDR and CDR2 SFDVKD. The CDR3 loop spans 15 amino acids. With V trimmed by 5 bases and J by 10 bases, 11 bases remained unmatched. The CDR3 coding sequence is TGTGCCACCAGTGTATCTGGACAGGGGCAGGGGGAGCAGTTCTTC. This sequence encodes CATSVSGQGQGEQFF.

This clonotype was found a few times. The chain carries TRBV20-1 and TRBJ2-3; D might be TRBD1 (6 bases). V was trimmed by 3 bases and J by 5 bases, leaving 12 bases between them. The CDR3 extends over 13 amino acids. Germline loops: CDR1 DFQATT, CDR2 SNEGSKA (reference sequence). The DNA for the CDR3 is TGCAGTGCTAGCGGCAGGGGACGAGATACGCAGTATTTT. It encodes CSASGRGRDTQYF.

The rearrangement uses TRBV20-1 and TRBJ2-1; D remains unclear. Trimming removed 4 bases at V and 0 bases at J, with 7 bases between. This CDR3 contains 13 residues. Germline CDR1 is DFQATT and CDR2 is SNEGSKA (reference sequence). CDR3 loop: CSANLPSYNEQFF. CDR3 in DNA: TGCAGTGCTAATCTTCCCTCCTACAATGAGCAGTTCTTC.

The chain has TRBV28 and TRBJ1-4; D is possibly TRBD1 (5 bases). The V end was cut by 2 bases, the J end by 2 bases, with 15 bases between. This CDR3 spans 17 amino acids. Germline CDR1 is MDHEN and CDR2 is SYDVKM. The CDR3 DNA reads as TGTGCCAGCAGTTTAAATTTCAGGGTTTGGACTAATGAAAAACTGTTTTTT. Translation gives CASSLNFRVWTNEKLFF.

This clonotype was counted only a few times. CDR3 nucleotides: TGCGCCAGCAGCCACCCCCGGGGCGAGAGGGCCAAAAACATTCAGTACTTC. Translating it yields CASSHPRGERAKNIQYF. The chain links TRBV4-1 to TRBJ2-4; D possibly uses TRBD1 or TRBD2 (5 bases each). In germline, CDR1 is MGHRA, CDR2 YSYEKL. There are 17 residues in the CDR3. The V and J ends lost 3 bases and 1 base respectively, with 16 bases between them.